This record covers a single T cell receptor beta chain. Original methodology: From reference gene primer amplification, estimates of nucleated cell counts were derived. Clones were sequenced by immunoSEQ multiplex PCR, and TCRdb holds only the in-frame ones, with some missing. D and trimming were read from the DNA, whereas the V and J calls and clone size are those reported in that table. This table has roughly 250,000 clones, about 90% appearing once. The sample is drawn from a study of blood T cell repertoires in COVID-19. Background on the study: The cDNA or gDNA used as material had been derived from T cells, B-cell-depleted T cells, or PBMCs.

Across under 25 US areas, participants ranged in age from 18 to 89 years. Clinical histories supplied by participants themselves formed the basis of cohort assignment. The length of the CDR3 is 15 residues. Germline-derived CDR1 and CDR2 are SNHLY and FYNNEI. The V gene lost 2 bases and the J gene lost 4 bases, with 12 bases spanning the gap. Input material: PBMCs or T cells enriched from blood (not recorded which). The genes are TRBV2 and TRBJ2-1, with a weak D call TRBD2 (5 bases). This clonotype was sampled from a woman aged 25 to 39 with acute COVID-19. CDR3 sequence: CASSELGERYNEQFF. Here the CDR3 DNA reads TGTGCCAGCAGTGAACTCGGGGAGAGGTACAATGAGCAGTTCTTC.